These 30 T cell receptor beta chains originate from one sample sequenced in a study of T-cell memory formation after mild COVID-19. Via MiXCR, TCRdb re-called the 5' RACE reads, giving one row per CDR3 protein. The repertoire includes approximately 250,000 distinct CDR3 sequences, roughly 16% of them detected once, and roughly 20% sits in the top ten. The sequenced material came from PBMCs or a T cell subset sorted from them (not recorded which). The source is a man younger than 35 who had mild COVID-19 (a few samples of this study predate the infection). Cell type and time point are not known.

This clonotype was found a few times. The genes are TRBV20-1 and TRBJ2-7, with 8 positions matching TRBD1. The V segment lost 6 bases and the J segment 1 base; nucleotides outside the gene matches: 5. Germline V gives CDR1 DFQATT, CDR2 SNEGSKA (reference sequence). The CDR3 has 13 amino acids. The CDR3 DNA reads TGCAGTGCCTGGACAGGGAAGTCCTACGAGCAGTACTTC. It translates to CSAWTGKSYEQYF.

This CDR3 reads CASSRDRGRSYEQYF. The CDR3 coding sequence is TGCGCCAGCAGCAGAGACAGGGGGCGCTCCTACGAGCAGTACTTC. The chain combines TRBV4-1 with TRBJ2-7, with 10 bases identical to TRBD1. The CDR3 is 15 residues long. Germline assignment: CDR1 MGHRA and CDR2 YSYEKL. Germline trimming cut 5 bases from V and 0 bases from J; bases unmatched to any gene: 4.

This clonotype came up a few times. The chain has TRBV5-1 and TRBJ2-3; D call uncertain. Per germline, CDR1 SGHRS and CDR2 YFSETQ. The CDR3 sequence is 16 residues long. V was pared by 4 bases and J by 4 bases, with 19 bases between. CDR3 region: CASSLTGPLAPDTQYF. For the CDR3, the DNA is TGCGCCAGCAGCCTGACCGGGCCCCTGGCCCCAGATACGCAGTATTTT.

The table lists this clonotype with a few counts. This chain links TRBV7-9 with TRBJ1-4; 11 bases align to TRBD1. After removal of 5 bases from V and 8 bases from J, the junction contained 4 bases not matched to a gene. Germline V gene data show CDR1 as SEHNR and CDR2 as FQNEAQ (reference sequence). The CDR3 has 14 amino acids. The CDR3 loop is CASSRGQGVEKLFF. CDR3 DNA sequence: TGTGCCAGCAGCCGGGGACAGGGGGTCGAAAAACTGTTTTTT.

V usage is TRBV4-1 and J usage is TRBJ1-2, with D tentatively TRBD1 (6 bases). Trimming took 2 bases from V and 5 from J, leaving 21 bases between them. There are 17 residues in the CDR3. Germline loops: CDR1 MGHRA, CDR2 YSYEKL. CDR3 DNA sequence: TGCGCCAGCAGCCAAAGAACAAACAGGGAGCCTATGTATGGCTACACCTTC. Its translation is CASSQRTNREPMYGYTF.

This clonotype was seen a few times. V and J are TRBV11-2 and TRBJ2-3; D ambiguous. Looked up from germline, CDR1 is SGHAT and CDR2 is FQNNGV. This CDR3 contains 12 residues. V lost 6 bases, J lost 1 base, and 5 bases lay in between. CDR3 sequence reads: CASRAGTDTQYF. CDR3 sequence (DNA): TGTGCCAGCAGGGCTGGCACAGATACGCAGTATTTT.

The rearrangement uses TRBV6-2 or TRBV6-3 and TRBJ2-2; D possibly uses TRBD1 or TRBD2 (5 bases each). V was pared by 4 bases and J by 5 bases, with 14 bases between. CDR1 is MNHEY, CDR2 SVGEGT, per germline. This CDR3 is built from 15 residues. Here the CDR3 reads CASSWDLEGTGELFF. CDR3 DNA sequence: TGTGCCAGCAGTTGGGACCTCGAAGGGACCGGGGAGCTGTTTTTT.

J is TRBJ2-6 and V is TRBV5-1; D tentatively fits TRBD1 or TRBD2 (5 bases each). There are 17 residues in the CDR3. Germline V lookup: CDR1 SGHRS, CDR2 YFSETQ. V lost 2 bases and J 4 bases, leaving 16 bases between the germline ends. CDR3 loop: CASSFRGLRDGANVLTF. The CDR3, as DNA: TGCGCCAGCAGCTTCCGGGGCCTGAGAGACGGGGCCAACGTCCTGACTTTC.

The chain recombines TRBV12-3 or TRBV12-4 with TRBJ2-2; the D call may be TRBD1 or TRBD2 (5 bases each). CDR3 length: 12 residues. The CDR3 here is CAWDANTGELFF. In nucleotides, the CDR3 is TGTGCGTGGGACGCGAACACCGGGGAGCTGTTTTTT.

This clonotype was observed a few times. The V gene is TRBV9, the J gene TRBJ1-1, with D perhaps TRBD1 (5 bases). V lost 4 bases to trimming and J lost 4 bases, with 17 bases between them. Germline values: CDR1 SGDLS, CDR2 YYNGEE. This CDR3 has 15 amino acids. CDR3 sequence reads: CASSTAGTRGTEAFF. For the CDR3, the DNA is TGTGCCAGCAGCACCGCGGGAACGAGGGGCACTGAAGCTTTCTTT. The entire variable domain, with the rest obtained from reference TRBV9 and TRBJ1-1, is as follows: DSGVTQTPKHLITATGQRVTLRCSPRSGDLSVYWYQQSLDQGLQFLIQYYNGEERAKGNILERFSAQQFPDLHSELNLSSLELGDSALYFCASSTAGTRGTEAFFGQGTRLTVV.

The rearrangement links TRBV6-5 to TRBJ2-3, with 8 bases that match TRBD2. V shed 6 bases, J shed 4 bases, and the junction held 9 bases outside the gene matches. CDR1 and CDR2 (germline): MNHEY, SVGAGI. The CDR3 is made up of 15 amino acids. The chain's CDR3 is CASRNHGGESDTQYF. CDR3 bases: TGTGCCAGCAGAAATCACGGGGGGGAGTCAGATACGCAGTATTTT.

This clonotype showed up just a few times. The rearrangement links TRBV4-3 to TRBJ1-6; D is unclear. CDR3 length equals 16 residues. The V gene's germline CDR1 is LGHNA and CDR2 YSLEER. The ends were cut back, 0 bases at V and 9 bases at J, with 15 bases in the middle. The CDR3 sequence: CASSQDLRTDGSPLHF. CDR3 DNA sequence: TGCGCCAGCAGCCAAGATCTGAGGACCGACGGTTCACCCCTCCACTTT.

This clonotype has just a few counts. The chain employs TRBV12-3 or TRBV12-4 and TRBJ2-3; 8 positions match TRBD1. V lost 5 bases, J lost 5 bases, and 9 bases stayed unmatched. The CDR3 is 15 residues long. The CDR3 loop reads CASSPQDRVEDTQYF. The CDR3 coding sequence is TGTGCCAGCAGTCCACAGGACAGGGTGGAAGATACGCAGTATTTT.

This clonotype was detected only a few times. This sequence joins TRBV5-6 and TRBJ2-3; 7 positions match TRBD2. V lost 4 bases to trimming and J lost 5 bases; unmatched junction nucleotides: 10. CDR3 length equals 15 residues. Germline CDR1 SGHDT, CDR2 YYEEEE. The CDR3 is CASSPGLGAGDTQYF. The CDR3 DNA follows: TGTGCCAGCAGCCCCGGACTAGGGGCCGGAGATACGCAGTATTTT.

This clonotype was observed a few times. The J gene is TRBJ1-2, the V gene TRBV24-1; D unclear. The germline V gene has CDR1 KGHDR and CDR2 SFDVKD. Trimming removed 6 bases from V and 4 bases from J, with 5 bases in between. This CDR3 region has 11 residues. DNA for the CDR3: TGTGCCACCAGTCAAGGCTATGGCTACACCTTC. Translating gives CATSQGYGYTF.

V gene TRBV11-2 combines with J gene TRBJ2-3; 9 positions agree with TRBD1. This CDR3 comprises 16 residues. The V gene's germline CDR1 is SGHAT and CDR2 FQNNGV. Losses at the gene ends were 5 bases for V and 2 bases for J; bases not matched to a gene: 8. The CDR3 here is CASSLSGTGITDTQYF. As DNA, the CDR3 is TGTGCCAGCAGCCTGTCCGGGACAGGGATCACAGATACGCAGTATTTT. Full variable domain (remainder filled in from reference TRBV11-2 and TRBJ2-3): EAGVAQSPRYKIIEKRQSVAFWCNPISGHATLYWYQQILGQGPKLLIQFQNNGVVDDSQLPKDRFSAERLKGVDSTLKIQPAKLEDSAVYLCASSLSGTGITDTQYFGPGTRLTVL.

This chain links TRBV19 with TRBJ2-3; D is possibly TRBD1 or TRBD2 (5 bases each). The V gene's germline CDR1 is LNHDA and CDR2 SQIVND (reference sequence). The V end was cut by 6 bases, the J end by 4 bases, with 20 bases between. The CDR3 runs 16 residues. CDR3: CASSRDPAAAADTQYF. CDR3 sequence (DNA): TGTGCCAGTAGCAGGGACCCCGCAGCGGCGGCAGATACGCAGTATTTT.

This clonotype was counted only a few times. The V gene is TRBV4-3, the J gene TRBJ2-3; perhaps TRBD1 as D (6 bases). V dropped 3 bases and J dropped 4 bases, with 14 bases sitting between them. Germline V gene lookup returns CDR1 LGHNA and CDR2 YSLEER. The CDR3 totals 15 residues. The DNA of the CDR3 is TGCGCCAGCAGCCAGAGGGGGAGTGGGCCAGATACGCAGTATTTT. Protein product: CASSQRGSGPDTQYF.

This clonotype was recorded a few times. Written as DNA, the CDR3 is TGCAGTGCTAGAGTGGCGGGGACCTACAATGAGCAGTTCTTC. Translated, it gives CSARVAGTYNEQFF. The rearrangement joins TRBV20-1 to TRBJ2-1, with D possibly TRBD2 on 6 matching bases. The CDR3 has 14 residues. The ends were cut back, 1 base at V and 2 bases at J, with 9 bases in the middle. From germline, CDR1 is DFQATT and CDR2 SNEGSKA (reference sequence).

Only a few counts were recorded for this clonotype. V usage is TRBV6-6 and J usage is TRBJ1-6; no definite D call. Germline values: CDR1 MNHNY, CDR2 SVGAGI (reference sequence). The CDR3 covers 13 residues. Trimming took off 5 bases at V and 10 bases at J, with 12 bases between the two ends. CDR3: CASSNEVVSPLHF. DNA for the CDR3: TGTGCCAGCAGTAATGAGGTTGTCTCACCCCTCCACTTT.

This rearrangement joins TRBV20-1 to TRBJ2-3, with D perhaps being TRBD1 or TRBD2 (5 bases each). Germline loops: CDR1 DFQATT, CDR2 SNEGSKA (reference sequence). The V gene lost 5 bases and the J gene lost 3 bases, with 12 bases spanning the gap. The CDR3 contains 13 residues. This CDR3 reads CSAPSGATDTQYF. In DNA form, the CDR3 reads TGCAGTGCTCCCTCCGGGGCGACAGATACGCAGTATTTT.

The CDR3 is CASSQGVNIQYF. DNA of the CDR3: TGTGCCAGCAGCCAAGGTGTGAACATTCAGTACTTC. This chain joins TRBV14 and TRBJ2-4, with D unclear. Germline V gene lookup returns CDR1 SGHDN and CDR2 FVKESK. V gave up 1 base and J gave up 7 bases, with 5 bases separating them. The CDR3 is made up of 12 amino acids.

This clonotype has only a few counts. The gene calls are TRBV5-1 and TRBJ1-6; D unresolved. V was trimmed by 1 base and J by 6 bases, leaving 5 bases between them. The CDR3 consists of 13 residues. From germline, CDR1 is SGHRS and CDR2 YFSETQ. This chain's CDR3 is CASSLNTNSPLHF. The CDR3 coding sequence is TGCGCCAGCAGCTTGAACACTAATTCACCCCTCCACTTT.

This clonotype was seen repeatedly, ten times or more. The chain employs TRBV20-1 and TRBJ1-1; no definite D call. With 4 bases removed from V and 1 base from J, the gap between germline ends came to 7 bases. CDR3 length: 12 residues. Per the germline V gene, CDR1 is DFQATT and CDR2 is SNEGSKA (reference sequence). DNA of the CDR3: TGCAGTGCTATAGAGACGAACACTGAAGCTTTCTTT. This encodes CSAIETNTEAFF.

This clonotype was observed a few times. CDR3 in amino acids: CAISDRGVVRTEAFF. The CDR3, as DNA: TGTGCCATCAGTGACCGGGGAGTGGTCCGCACTGAAGCTTTCTTT. This chain uses TRBV10-3 with TRBJ1-1; D is unclear. V lost 3 bases to trimming and J lost 4 bases, with 15 bases between them. The length of the CDR3 is 15 residues. In germline, CDR1 is ENHRY, CDR2 SYGVKD.

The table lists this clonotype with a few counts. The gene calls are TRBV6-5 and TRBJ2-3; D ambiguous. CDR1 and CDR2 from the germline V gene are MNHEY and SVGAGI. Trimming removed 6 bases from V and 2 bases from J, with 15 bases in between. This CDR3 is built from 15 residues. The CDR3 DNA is TGTGCCAGCAGAAACGATTCCTGCTACACAGATACGCAGTATTTT. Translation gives CASRNDSCYTDTQYF.

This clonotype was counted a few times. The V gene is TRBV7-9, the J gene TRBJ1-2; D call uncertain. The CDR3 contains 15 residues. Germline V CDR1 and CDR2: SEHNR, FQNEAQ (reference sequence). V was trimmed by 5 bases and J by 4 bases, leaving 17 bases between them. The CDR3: CASSPIRLKVYGYTF. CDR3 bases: TGTGCCAGCAGCCCCATTCGTCTGAAGGTCTATGGCTACACCTTC.

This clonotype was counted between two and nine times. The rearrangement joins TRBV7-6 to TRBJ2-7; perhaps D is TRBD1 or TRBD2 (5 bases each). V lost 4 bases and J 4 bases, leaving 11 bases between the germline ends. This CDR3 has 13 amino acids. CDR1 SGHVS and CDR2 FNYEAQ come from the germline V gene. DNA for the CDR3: TGTGCCAGCAGCTCCGGGACGATTTACGAGCAGTACTTC. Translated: CASSSGTIYEQYF.

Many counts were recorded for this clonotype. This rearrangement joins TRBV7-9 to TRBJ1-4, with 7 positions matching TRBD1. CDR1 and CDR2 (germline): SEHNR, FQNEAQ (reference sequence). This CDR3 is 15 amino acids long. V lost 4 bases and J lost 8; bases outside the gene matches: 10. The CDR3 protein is CASSSLGGLFEKLFF. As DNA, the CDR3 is TGTGCCAGCAGCTCACTAGGGGGCCTGTTCGAAAAACTGTTTTTT.

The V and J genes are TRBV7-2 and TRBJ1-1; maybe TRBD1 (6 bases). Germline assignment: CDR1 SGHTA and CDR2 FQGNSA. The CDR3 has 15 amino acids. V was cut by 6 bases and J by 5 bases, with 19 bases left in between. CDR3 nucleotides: TGTGCCAGCAGGATACCGGCCGGGGGCTGGACTGAAGCTTTCTTT. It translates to CASRIPAGGWTEAFF. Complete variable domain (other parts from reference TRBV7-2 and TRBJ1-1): GAGVSQSPSNKVTEKGKDVELRCDPISGHTALYWYRQSLGQGLEFLIYFQGNSAPDKSGLPSDRFSAERTGGSVSTLTIQRTQQEDSAVYLCASRIPAGGWTEAFFGQGTRLTVV.